This T cell receptor (beta chain) emerged from a study of blood T cell repertoires in COVID-19. Study details: In each case, the material was cDNA or gDNA derived from T cells, B-cell-depleted T cells, or PBMCs.

Method: immunoSEQ multiplex PCR; TCRdb's copy keeps in-frame clones and lacks some. The table has 150,000 to 200,000 clones, 80% to 85% seen once. Which cohort a participant joined came from the clinical history participants gave. Exposed study participants had met a COVID-19 case within 2 weeks before entry. Germline CDR1 reads SQVTM; CDR2 reads ANQGSEA. Trimming at V came to 4 bases and at J to 7 bases, leaving 10 bases not matched to a gene. The CDR3 has 14 residues. The genes are TRBV29-1 and TRBJ2-1; TRBD1 matches 7 bases. The sequencing input was PBMCs or T cells enriched from blood (not recorded which). The TCR originated in a man aged 65-85 years who had been exposed to COVID-19. This chain's CDR3 is CSVGGRGFGNEQFF. DNA of the CDR3: TGCAGCGTTGGCGGCAGGGGGTTCGGGAATGAGCAGTTCTTC.